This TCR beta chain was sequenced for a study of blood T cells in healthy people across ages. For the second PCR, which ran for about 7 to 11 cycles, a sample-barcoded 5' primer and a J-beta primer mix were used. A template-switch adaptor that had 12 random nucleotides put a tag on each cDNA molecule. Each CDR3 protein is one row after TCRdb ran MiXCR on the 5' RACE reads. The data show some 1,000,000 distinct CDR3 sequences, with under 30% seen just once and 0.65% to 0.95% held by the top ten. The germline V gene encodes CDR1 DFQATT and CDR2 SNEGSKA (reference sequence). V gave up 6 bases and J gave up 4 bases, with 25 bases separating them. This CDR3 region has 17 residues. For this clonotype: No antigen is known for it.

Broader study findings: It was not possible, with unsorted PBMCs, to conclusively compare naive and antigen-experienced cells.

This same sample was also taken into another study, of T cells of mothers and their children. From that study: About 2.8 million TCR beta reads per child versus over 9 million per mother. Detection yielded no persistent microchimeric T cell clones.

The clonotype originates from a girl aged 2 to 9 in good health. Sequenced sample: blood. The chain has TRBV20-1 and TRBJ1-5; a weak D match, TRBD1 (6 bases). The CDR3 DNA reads TGCAGTGCCCCCGACGGTATTAAAACAGGGTTTAATCAGCCCCAGCATTTT. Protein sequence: CSAPDGIKTGFNQPQHF.